The 14 T cell receptor beta chains below come from one sample, sequenced in a study of STAT5B mutations in CD4+ large granular lymphocyte leukemia. The assay was immunoSEQ multiplex PCR, and TCRdb's table has in-frame clones only and misses some. The sample holds tens of thousands of clones; around 84% are singletons and the top ten take 0.3% to 0.35%. The sequenced sample was CD4+ T cells from blood buffy coats. Receptor source: a human donor in good health.

The chain employs TRBV28 and TRBJ2-1; 9 bases match TRBD2. CDR3 length equals 16 residues. V was clipped by 6 bases and J by 7 bases; unmatched bases: 13. CDR1 and CDR2 from the germline V gene are MDHEN and SYDVKM. The CDR3 DNA reads as TGTGCCAGCAGACTCGAGCTGGCGGGGGGGCCAAATGAGCAGTTCTTC. This translates into CASRLELAGGPNEQFF.

This chain links TRBV27 with TRBJ2-3; D is unresolved. V lost 2 bases to trimming and J lost 2 bases, with 14 bases between them. The CDR3 contains 16 residues. Germline-derived CDR1 and CDR2 are MNHEY and SMNVEV (reference sequence). This chain's CDR3 is CASSLGSSLFTDTQYF. Written as DNA, the CDR3 is TGTGCCAGCAGTTTAGGTTCGTCCCTATTCACAGATACGCAGTATTTT.

The V gene is TRBV9, the J gene TRBJ1-1; D unclear. V gave up 2 bases and J gave up 2 bases, with 7 bases separating them. Germline-derived CDR1 and CDR2 are SGDLS and YYNGEE. The CDR3 has 13 amino acids. The CDR3 reads CASSVSGNTEAFF. CDR3 sequence (DNA): TGTGCCAGCAGCGTCTCAGGAAACACTGAAGCTTTCTTT.

J is TRBJ2-3 and V is TRBV2, with TRBD2 identical over 13 bases. The junction had 10 bases not matched to a gene; V was cut back by 2 bases and J by 2 bases. The CDR3 spans 19 residues. Germline loops: CDR1 SNHLY, CDR2 FYNNEI. CDR3 nucleotide sequence: TGTGCCAGCAGTGAATGGGGGACTAGCGGGGCCCCCGCCACAGATACGCAGTATTTT. This encodes CASSEWGTSGAPATDTQYF.

The V and J genes are TRBV7-2 and TRBJ2-6, with TRBD2 matching over 8 bases. The junction had 9 bases not matched to a gene; V was cut back by 4 bases and J by 4 bases. This CDR3 is built from 17 residues. CDR1 is SGHTA, CDR2 FQGNSA, per germline. CDR3 nucleotide sequence: TGTGCCAGCAGCTCCCGGGGGGGGGCGGACGGGGCCAACGTCCTGACTTTC. It encodes CASSSRGGADGANVLTF.

The V call is TRBV11-2, the J call TRBJ1-6; D is possibly TRBD1 (5 bases). The CDR3 has 15 amino acids. The V end was cut by 6 bases, the J end by 8 bases, with 17 bases between. Germline loops: CDR1 SGHAT, CDR2 FQNNGV. The CDR3 loop is CASRRGTVRDSPLHF. The CDR3, as DNA: TGTGCCAGCAGACGAGGGACGGTCCGCGATTCACCCCTCCACTTT.

The chain has TRBV28 and TRBJ2-5, with D perhaps TRBD2 (5 bases). The V gene's germline CDR1 is MDHEN and CDR2 SYDVKM. The CDR3 has 13 residues. V gave up 4 bases and J gave up 1 base, with 7 bases separating them. The CDR3 reads CASSWTSQETQYF. DNA for the CDR3: TGTGCCAGCAGTTGGACTTCCCAAGAGACCCAGTACTTC.

This sequence joins TRBV7-9 and TRBJ1-6, with D possibly TRBD1 on 5 matching bases. Germline V gives CDR1 SEHNR, CDR2 FQNEAQ (reference sequence). Trimming left V 5 bases short and J 10 bases short, with 15 bases between. CDR3 length equals 14 residues. The DNA of the CDR3 is TGTGCCAGCAGCCCCGGTCAGGGAGGATCACCCCTCCACTTT. This translates into CASSPGQGGSPLHF. Complete variable domain (other parts from reference TRBV7-9 and TRBJ1-6): DTGVSQNPRHKITKRGQNVTFRCDPISEHNRLYWYRQTLGQGPEFLTYFQNEAQLEKSRLLSDRFSAERPKGSFSTLEIQRTEQGDSAMYLCASSPGQGGSPLHFGNGTRLTVT.

The DNA of the CDR3 is TGCGCCAGCAGCCCCCGGGTGGGGGGCGCGGGGCAAGAGACCCAGTACTTC. Its translation: CASSPRVGGAGQETQYF. The rearrangement joins TRBV5-1 to TRBJ2-5; D may match TRBD1 or TRBD2 (6 bases each). Germline assignment: CDR1 SGHRS and CDR2 YFSETQ. V dropped 4 bases and J dropped 2 bases, with 21 bases sitting between them. The CDR3 contains 17 residues.

This clone was recorded a few times. This sequence joins TRBV7-2 and TRBJ1-1, with D perhaps matching TRBD1 (5 bases). The V end was cut by 6 bases, the J end by 2 bases, with 10 bases between. CDR3 length: 13 amino acids. Germline V gene sequence: CDR1 SGHTA, CDR2 FQGNSA. CDR3 sequence: CASSSDTNTEAFF. The CDR3 DNA reads as TGTGCCAGCAGTTCGGACACCAACACTGAAGCTTTCTTT.

This clone has only one observation. This rearrangement joins TRBV7-9 to TRBJ1-2, with D maybe TRBD1 (5 bases). V dropped 4 bases and J dropped 7 bases, with 7 bases sitting between them. Germline CDR1 SEHNR, CDR2 FQNEAQ (reference sequence). There are 11 residues in the CDR3. In DNA form, the CDR3 reads TGTGCCAGCAGCTCTGACAGTGGCTACACCTTC. Protein sequence: CASSSDSGYTF.

This rearrangement joins TRBV9 to TRBJ2-3; 10 bases are a match to TRBD2. Unmatched junction bases numbered 13, after V lost 0 bases and J lost 0 bases. Germline lookup yields CDR1 SGDLS and CDR2 YYNGEE. The CDR3 consists of 20 residues. The CDR3 is CASSVEGGSGGRESTDTQYF. The CDR3 coding sequence is TGTGCCAGCAGCGTAGAAGGGGGTAGCGGGGGGCGGGAAAGCACAGATACGCAGTATTTT.

The V call is TRBV14, the J call TRBJ1-2, with TRBD1 identical over 7 bases. J lost 1 base, V lost 4 bases, and 6 bases had no gene match. This CDR3 spans 15 amino acids. Germline V gene data show CDR1 as SGHDN and CDR2 as FVKESK. The CDR3 is CASSLPGQSNYGYTF. The CDR3, as DNA: TGTGCCAGCAGCCTACCGGGACAGAGTAACTATGGCTACACCTTC.

CDR3 bases: TGTGCCAGCGGGACTGGAACAGGGACCGATCAGCCCCAGCATTTT. It yields the protein CASGTGTGTDQPQHF. The chain recombines TRBV27 with TRBJ1-5, with D tentatively TRBD1 (6 bases). Germline CDR1 and CDR2: MNHEY and SMNVEV (reference sequence). V lost 8 bases and J lost 5, with 19 bases in between. The CDR3 length is 15 residues.